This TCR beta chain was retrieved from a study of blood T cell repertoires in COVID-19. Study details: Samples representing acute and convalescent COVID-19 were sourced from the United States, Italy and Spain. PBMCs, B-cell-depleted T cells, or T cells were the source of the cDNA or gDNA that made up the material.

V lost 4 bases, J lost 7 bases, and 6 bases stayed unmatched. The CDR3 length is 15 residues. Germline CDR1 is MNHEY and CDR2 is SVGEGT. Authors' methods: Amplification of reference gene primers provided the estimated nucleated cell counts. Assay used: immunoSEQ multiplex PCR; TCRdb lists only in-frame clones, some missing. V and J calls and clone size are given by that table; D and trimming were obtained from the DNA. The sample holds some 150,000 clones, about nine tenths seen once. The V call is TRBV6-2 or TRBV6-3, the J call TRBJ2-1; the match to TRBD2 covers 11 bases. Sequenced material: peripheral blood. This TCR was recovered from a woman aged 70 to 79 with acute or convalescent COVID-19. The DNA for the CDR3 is TGTGCCAGCAGTTCTCTAGCGGGAGGTAGGAATGAGCAGTTCTTC. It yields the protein CASSSLAGGRNEQFF.